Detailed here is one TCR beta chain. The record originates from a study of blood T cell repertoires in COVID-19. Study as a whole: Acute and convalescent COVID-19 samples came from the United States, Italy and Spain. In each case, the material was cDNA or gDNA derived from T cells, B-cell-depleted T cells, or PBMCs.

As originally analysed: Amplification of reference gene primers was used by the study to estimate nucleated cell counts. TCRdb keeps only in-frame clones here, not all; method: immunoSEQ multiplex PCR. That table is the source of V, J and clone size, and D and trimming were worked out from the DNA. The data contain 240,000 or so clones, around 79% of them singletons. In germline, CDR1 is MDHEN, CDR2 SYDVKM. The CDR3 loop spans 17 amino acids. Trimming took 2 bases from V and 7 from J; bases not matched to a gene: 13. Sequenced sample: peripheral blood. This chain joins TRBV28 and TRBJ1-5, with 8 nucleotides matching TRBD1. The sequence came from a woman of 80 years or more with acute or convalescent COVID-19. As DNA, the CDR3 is TGTGCCAGCAGTTTAGTCATGGACAGGGCTACCGAACAGCCCCAGCATTTT. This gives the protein CASSLVMDRATEQPQHF.